This is a list of T cell receptor beta chains from one sample in a study of early stage breast cancer tumors. Here immunoSEQ multiplex PCR was the method, and the copy in TCRdb shows in-frame clones only, minus some. The top ten clones hold approximately 4.4% of a sample with tens of thousands of clones, 60% to 80% of them seen once. What was sequenced was blood. The receptor set was obtained from a person in their 40s with breast cancer. Each CDR3 is given with its conserved first and last residue. D genes are given only for firm matches. Clone size is stated in some rows and not others, as once, few, many or a class when expanded.

D gene: NA
J gene: TRBJ2-7
clone size: NA
V gene: TRBV7-9
CDR3 protein: CASSLTGAQGGYEQYF
CDR3 DNA: TGTGCCAGCAGTCTAACCGGGGCTCAGGGCGGGTACGAGCAGTACTTC

D gene: NA
J gene: TRBJ2-7
clone size: NA
V gene: TRBV5-5
CDR3 protein: CASSLDLLREQYF
CDR3 DNA: TGTGCCAGCAGCCTCGACCTATTACGCGAGCAGTACTTC

D gene: NA
J gene: TRBJ2-1
clone size: NA
V gene: TRBV7-2
CDR3 protein: CASSSPRGNNEQFF
CDR3 DNA: TGTGCCAGCAGTTCTCCAAGGGGAAACAATGAGCAGTTCTTC

D gene: TRBD1
J gene: TRBJ1-2
clone size: NA
V gene: TRBV19
CDR3 protein: CASSFGQGSSYGYTF
CDR3 DNA: TGTGCCAGTAGTTTCGGACAGGGATCAAGCTATGGCTACACCTTC

D gene: NA
J gene: TRBJ2-3
clone size: NA
V gene: TRBV27
CDR3 protein: CASSVQLHTDTQYF
CDR3 DNA: TGTGCCAGCAGTGTCCAGCTGCACACAGATACGCAGTATTTT

D gene: NA
J gene: TRBJ2-6
clone size: NA
V gene: TRBV6-5
CDR3 protein: CASSSYSGAGANVLTF
CDR3 DNA: TGTGCCAGCAGTTCTTACTCAGGGGCTGGGGCCAACGTCCTGACTTTC

D gene: TRBD1
J gene: TRBJ1-1
clone size: NA
V gene: TRBV7-9
CDR3 protein: CASSLRGQGTEAFF
CDR3 DNA: TGTGCCAGCAGCTTGAGGGGGCAGGGAACTGAAGCTTTCTTT

D gene: TRBD2
J gene: TRBJ2-3
clone size: NA
V gene: TRBV5-6
CDR3 protein: CASSIGTSYTDTQYF
CDR3 DNA: TGTGCCAGCAGCATAGGGACTAGCTACACAGATACGCAGTATTTT

D gene: TRBD1
J gene: TRBJ2-3
clone size: once
V gene: TRBV6-6
CDR3 protein: CASSYGRGLTDTQYF
CDR3 DNA: TGTGCCAGCAGTTACGGCAGGGGGTTAACAGATACGCAGTATTTT

D gene: TRBD2
J gene: TRBJ2-3
clone size: NA
V gene: TRBV19
CDR3 protein: CASSMESGAADTQYF
CDR3 DNA: TGTGCCAGTAGTATGGAAAGCGGGGCGGCAGATACGCAGTATTTT

D gene: NA
J gene: TRBJ2-3
clone size: NA
V gene: TRBV5-1
CDR3 protein: CASSSGVVGTDTQYF
CDR3 DNA: TGCGCCAGCAGCTCTGGAGTAGTTGGCACAGATACGCAGTATTTT

D gene: NA
J gene: TRBJ2-6
clone size: once
V gene: TRBV18
CDR3 protein: CASSLDLSGANVLTF
CDR3 DNA: TGTGCCAGCTCCCTGGACCTCTCTGGGGCCAACGTCCTGACTTTC

D gene: TRBD2
J gene: TRBJ2-1
clone size: NA
V gene: TRBV7-2
CDR3 protein: CASSLSGTRTYNEQFF
CDR3 DNA: TGTGCCAGCAGCTTATCCGGGACTAGAACCTACAATGAGCAGTTCTTC

D gene: NA
J gene: TRBJ1-5
clone size: NA
V gene: TRBV30
CDR3 protein: CAWHEGSGSLSPQHF
CDR3 DNA: TGTGCCTGGCACGAAGGGTCAGGGAGCCTATCGCCCCAGCATTTT

D gene: NA
J gene: TRBJ2-5
clone size: NA
V gene: TRBV15
CDR3 protein: CATSTQRDQETQYF
CDR3 DNA: TGTGCCACCAGCACCCAGCGGGACCAAGAGACCCAGTACTTC

D gene: NA
J gene: TRBJ1-1
clone size: NA
V gene: TRBV11-3
CDR3 protein: CASSLGKQVNTEAFF
CDR3 DNA: TGTGCCAGCAGCTTAGGAAAGCAGGTGAACACTGAAGCTTTCTTT

D gene: NA
J gene: TRBJ2-7
clone size: few
V gene: TRBV6-5
CDR3 protein: CASSYSVGRSYEQYF
CDR3 DNA: TGTGCCAGCAGTTACTCGGTCGGGAGATCCTACGAGCAGTACTTC